This TCR beta chain was captured in a study of blood T cell repertoires in COVID-19. Turning to the study itself: The United States, Italy and Spain supplied acute and convalescent COVID-19 samples. T cells, B-cell-depleted T cells, or PBMCs provided the cDNA or gDNA that served as material.

V lost 3 bases, J lost 5 bases, and 13 bases stayed unmatched. The CDR3 runs to 17 residues. Germline V gives CDR1 MNHEY, CDR2 SMNVEV (reference sequence). Data came from immunoSEQ multiplex PCR; TCRdb stores just in-frame clones and leaves some out. Of about 250,000 clones listed, 88% are singletons. Seattle cases were enrolled at active infection and followed longitudinally. J is TRBJ1-1 and V is TRBV27, with TRBD1 matching 9 bases. Sequences were obtained from peripheral blood. This TCR came from a woman in her twenties or thirties with COVID-19, enrolled during active disease. CDR3 region: CASSLVWTGDLRTEAFF. For the CDR3, the DNA is TGTGCCAGCAGTTTGGTTTGGACAGGGGATCTGAGGACTGAAGCTTTCTTT.